The clone carrying this TCR beta chain was picked up one time. The data originate from a study of cytomegalovirus exposure and HLA in healthy donors. Both 60 Vbeta primers and 13 Jbeta primers went into the PCR. Method: immunoSEQ multiplex PCR; TCRdb's copy keeps in-frame clones and lacks some. The sample includes about 160,000 clones, around 78% of them seen just once. Source material: PBMCs. The origin of this receptor is a woman aged 35 to 49 in good health and CMV-seronegative.

Here the CDR3 DNA reads TGCGCCAGCAGCTTACCAGGGGAAGAGACCCAGTACTTC. It codes for CASSLPGEETQYF. V gene TRBV5-1 combines with J gene TRBJ2-5; TRBD1 is a possible D gene (6 bases). V dropped 2 bases and J dropped 3 bases, with 8 bases sitting between them. From germline, CDR1 is SGHRS and CDR2 YFSETQ. This CDR3 has 13 amino acids.